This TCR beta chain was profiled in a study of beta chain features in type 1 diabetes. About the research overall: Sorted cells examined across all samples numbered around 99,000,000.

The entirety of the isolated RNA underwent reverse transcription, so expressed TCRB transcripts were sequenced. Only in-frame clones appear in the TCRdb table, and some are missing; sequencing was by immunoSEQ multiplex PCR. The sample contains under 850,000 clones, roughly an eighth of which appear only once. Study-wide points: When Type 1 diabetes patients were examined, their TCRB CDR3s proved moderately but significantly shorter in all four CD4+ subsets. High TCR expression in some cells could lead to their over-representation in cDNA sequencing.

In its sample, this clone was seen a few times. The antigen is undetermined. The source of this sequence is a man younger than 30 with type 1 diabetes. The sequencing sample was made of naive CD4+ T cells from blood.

For the CDR3, the DNA is TGCAGCGGTATCGGACAGAACTATGGCTACACCTTC. Protein sequence: CSGIGQNYGYTF. The chain recombines TRBV29-1 with TRBJ1-2; a possible D gene is TRBD1 (6 bases). The CDR3 loop spans 12 amino acids. The V end was cut by 7 bases, the J end by 2 bases, with 11 bases between. Germline CDR1 reads SQVTM; CDR2 reads ANQGSEA.